What follows is one T cell receptor beta chain and its context. Its antigen is still unknown. A single heparinised blood sample, averaging about 100 mL, was obtained per donor. As every portion of the isolated RNA was reverse transcribed, the sequencing read expressed TCRB transcripts. Repertoires were generated with immunoSEQ multiplex PCR, while TCRdb's copy carries only in-frame clones and drops some. The data contain under 300,000 clones, approximately 13% of them singletons. The data belong to a study of beta chain features in type 1 diabetes. The study, taken as a whole, reports: There was a moderate but significant shortening of TCRB CDR3s in all four CD4+ subsets of Type 1 diabetes patients. The naive, central memory and Treg TCRB repertoires showed an apparent similarity that was greater among patients than among healthy donors.

This CDR3 is built from 13 residues. V lost 1 base, J lost 6 bases, and 9 bases lay in between. Germline lookup yields CDR1 GTSNPN and CDR2 SVGIG (reference sequence). This receptor was identified in a young man with type 1 diabetes. The V call is TRBV30, the J call TRBJ2-2; no definite D call. Sample: naive CD4+ T cells from blood. Here the CDR3 reads CAWSATTAGELFF. As DNA, the CDR3 is TGTGCCTGGAGTGCCACCACGGCCGGGGAGCTGTTTTTT.